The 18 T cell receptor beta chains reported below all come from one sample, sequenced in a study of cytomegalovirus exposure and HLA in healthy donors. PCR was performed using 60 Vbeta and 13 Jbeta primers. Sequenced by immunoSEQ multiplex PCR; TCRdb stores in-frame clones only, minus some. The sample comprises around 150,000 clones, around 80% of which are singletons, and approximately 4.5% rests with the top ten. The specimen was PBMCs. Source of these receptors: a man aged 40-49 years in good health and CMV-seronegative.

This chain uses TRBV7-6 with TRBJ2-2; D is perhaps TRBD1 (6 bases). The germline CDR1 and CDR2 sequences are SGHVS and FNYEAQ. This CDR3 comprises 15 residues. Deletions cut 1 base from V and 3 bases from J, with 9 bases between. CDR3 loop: CASSLGTAYTGELFF. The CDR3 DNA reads TGTGCCAGCAGCTTAGGGACAGCCTACACCGGGGAGCTGTTTTTT.

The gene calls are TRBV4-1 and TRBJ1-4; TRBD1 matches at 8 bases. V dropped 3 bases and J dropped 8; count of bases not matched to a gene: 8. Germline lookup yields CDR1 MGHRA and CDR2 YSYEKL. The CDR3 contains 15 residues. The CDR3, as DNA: TGCGCCAGCAGCCAGGGGACAGGCGTGGGGGAAAAACTGTTTTTT. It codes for CASSQGTGVGEKLFF.

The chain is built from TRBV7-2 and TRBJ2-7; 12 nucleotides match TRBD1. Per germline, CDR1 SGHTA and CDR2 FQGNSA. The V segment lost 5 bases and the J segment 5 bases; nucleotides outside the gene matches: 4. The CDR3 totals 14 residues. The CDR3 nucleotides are TGTGCCAGCAGCCCCCGGGACAGGGGGCACGAGCAGTACTTC. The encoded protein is CASSPRDRGHEQYF.

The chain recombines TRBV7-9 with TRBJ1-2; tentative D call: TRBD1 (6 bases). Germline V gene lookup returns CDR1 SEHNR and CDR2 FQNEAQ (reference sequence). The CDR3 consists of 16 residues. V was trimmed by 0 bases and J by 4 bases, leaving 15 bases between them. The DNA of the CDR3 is TGTGCCAGCAGCTTAGCGTTTGGGGGCGCCGGCTATGGCTACACCTTC. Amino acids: CASSLAFGGAGYGYTF.

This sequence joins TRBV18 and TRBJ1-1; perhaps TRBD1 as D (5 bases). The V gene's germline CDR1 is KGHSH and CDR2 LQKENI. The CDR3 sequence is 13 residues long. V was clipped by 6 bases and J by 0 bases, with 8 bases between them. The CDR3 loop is CASSPRVNTEAFF. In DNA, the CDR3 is TGTGCCAGCTCCCCCAGGGTGAACACTGAAGCTTTCTTT. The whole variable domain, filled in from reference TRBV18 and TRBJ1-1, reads NAGVMQNPRHLVRRRGQEARLRCSPMKGHSHVYWYRQLPEEGLKFMVYLQKENIIDESGMPKERFSAEFPKEGPSILRIQQVVRGDSAAYFCASSPRVNTEAFFGQGTRLTVV.

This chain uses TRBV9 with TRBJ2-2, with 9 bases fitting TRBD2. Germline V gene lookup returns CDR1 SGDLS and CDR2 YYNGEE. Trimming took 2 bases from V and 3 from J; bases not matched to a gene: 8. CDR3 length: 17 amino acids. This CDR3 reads CASSVGQRGAHTGELFF. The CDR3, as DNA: TGTGCCAGCAGCGTGGGGCAGCGGGGGGCCCACACCGGGGAGCTGTTTTTT.

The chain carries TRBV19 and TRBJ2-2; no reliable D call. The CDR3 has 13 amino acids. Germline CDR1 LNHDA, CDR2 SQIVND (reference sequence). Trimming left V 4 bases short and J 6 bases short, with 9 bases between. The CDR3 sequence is CASSNSPPGELFF. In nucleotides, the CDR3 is TGTGCCAGTAGTAATAGCCCTCCCGGGGAGCTGTTTTTT. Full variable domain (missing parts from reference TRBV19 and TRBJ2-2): DGGITQSPKYLFRKEGQNVTLSCEQNLNHDAMYWYRQDPGQGLRLIYYSQIVNDFQKGDIAEGYSVSREKKESFPLTVTSAQKNPTAFYLCASSNSPPGELFFGEGSRLTVL.

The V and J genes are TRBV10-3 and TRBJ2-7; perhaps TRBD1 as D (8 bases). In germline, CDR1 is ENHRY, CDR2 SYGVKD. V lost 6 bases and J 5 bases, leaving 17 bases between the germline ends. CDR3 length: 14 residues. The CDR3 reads CAIRLQGGSHEQYF. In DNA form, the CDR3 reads TGTGCCATCAGGTTACAGGGGGGGTCACACGAGCAGTACTTC.

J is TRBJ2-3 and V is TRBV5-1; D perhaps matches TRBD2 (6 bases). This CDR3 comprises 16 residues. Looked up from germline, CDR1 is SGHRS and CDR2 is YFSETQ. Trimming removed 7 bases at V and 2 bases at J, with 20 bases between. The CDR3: CASARIGGEITDTQYF. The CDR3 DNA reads TGCGCCAGCGCTCGTATTGGCGGGGAGATCACAGATACGCAGTATTTT.

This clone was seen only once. CDR3 loop: CASSPGRGNEKLFF. For the CDR3, the DNA is TGTGCCAGCAGCCCTGGACGGGGAAATGAAAAACTGTTTTTT. The chain joins TRBV7-6 to TRBJ1-4; D is ambiguous. The V end was cut by 5 bases, the J end by 5 bases, with 12 bases between. This CDR3 region has 14 residues. CDR1 SGHVS and CDR2 FNYEAQ come from the germline V gene.

CDR3 in DNA: TGTGCCAGCAGCTTAAGGGGAAACAATCAGCCCCAGCATTTT. Translating it yields CASSLRGNNQPQHF. The chain couples TRBV7-6 to TRBJ1-5; a possible D gene is TRBD1 (5 bases). The CDR3 has 14 residues. Germline V CDR1 and CDR2: SGHVS, FNYEAQ. Between the trimmed V and J ends, which lost 2 bases and 3 bases, there was a span of 8 bases.

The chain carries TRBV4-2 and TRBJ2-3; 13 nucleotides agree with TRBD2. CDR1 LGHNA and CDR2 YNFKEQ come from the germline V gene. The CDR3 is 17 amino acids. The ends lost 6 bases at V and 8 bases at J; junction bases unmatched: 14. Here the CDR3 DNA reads TGTGCCAGCAGTCTCAGGACTAGCGGGGGTCCGGATACTACGCAGTATTTT. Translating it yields CASSLRTSGGPDTTQYF.

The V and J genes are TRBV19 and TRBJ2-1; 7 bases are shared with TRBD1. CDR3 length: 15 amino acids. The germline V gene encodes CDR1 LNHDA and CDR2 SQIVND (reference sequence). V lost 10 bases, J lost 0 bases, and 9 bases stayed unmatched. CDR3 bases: TGTGCCACCCTCCGACAGGGTAGCTCCTACAATGAGCAGTTCTTC. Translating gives CATLRQGSSYNEQFF.

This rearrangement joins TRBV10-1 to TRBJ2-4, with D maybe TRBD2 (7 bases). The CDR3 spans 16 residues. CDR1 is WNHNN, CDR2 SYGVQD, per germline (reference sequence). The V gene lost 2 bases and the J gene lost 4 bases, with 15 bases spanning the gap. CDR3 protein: CASSEEGGAGKNIQYF. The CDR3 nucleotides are TGCGCCAGCAGTGAGGAGGGGGGGGCCGGGAAAAACATTCAGTACTTC.

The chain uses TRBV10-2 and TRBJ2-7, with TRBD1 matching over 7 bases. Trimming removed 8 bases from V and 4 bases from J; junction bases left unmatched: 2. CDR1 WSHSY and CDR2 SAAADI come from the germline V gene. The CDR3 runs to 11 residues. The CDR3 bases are TGCGCCAGCGGACAGGTTTACGAGCAGTACTTC. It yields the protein CASGQVYEQYF.

The CDR3 protein is CASSLGGGGPTYEQYF. As DNA, the CDR3 is TGTGCCAGTAGTTTAGGCGGCGGGGGGCCCACCTACGAGCAGTACTTC. V is TRBV19 and J is TRBJ2-7, with 8 bases identical to TRBD2. The CDR3 spans 16 residues. Germline V gene data show CDR1 as LNHDA and CDR2 as SQIVND (reference sequence). V shed 5 bases, J shed 2 bases, and the junction held 11 bases outside the gene matches.

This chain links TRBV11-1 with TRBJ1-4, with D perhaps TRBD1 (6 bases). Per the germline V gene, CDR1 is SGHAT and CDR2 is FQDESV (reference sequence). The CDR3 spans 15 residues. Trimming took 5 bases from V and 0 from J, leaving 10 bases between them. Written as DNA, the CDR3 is TGTGCCAGCAGCGCATCAGGGGCAACTAATGAAAAACTGTTTTTT. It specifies CASSASGATNEKLFF.

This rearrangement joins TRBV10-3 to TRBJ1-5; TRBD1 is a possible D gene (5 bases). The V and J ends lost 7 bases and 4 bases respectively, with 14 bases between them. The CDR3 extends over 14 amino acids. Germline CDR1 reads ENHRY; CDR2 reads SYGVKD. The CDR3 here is CAITSGVNNQPQHF. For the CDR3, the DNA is TGTGCCATCACGTCGGGGGTGAATAATCAGCCCCAGCATTTT.